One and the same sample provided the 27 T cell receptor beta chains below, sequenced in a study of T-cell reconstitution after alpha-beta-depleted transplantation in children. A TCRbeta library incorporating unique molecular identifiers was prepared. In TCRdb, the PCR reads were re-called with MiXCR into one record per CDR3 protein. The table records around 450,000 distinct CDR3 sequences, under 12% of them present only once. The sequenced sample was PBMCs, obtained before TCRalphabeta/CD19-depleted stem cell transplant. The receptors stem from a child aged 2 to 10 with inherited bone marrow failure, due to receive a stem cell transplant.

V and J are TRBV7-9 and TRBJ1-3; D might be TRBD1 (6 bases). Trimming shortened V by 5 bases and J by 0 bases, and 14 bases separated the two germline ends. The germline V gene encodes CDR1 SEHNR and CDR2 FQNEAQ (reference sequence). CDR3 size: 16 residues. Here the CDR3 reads CASSPWGASSGNTIYF. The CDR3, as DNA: TGTGCCAGCAGCCCTTGGGGGGCAAGCTCTGGAAACACCATATATTTT. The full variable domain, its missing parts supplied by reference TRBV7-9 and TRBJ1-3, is DTGVSQNPRHKITKRGQNVTFRCDPISEHNRLYWYRQTLGQGPEFLTYFQNEAQLEKSRLLSDRFSAERPKGSFSTLEIQRTEQGDSAMYLCASSPWGASSGNTIYFGEGSWLTVV.

CDR3 protein: CASSPLMGELTYEQYF. In nucleotides, the CDR3 is TGTGCCAGTAGTCCCTTGATGGGGGAGCTAACCTACGAGCAGTACTTC. This chain uses TRBV19 with TRBJ2-7; D tentatively reads TRBD1 or TRBD2 (5 bases each). Germline V gives CDR1 LNHDA, CDR2 SQIVND (reference sequence). This CDR3 region has 16 residues. V lost 5 bases to trimming and J lost 2 bases, with 19 bases between them.

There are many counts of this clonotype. CDR3 amino acids: CASSREGPMGQYF. For the CDR3, the DNA is TGCGCCAGCAGCAGAGAAGGACCCATGGGGCAGTACTTC. This chain connects TRBV5-1 to TRBJ2-7; D uncertain. Germline lookup yields CDR1 SGHRS and CDR2 YFSETQ. The CDR3 sequence is 13 residues long. Trimming left V 4 bases short and J 9 bases short, with 17 bases between.

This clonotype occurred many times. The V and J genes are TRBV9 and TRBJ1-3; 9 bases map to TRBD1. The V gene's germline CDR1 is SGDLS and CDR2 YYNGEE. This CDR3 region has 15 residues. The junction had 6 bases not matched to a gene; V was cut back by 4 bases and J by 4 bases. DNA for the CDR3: TGTGCCAGCAGCCCCTCCGGGACAGGGGGAAACACCATATATTTT. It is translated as CASSPSGTGGNTIYF.

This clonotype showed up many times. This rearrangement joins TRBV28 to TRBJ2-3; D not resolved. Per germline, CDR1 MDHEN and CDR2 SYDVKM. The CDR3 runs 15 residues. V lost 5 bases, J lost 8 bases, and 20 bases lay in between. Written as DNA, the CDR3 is TGTGCCAGCAGTCCCGACCCCAAAGTAACCGGTACGCAGTATTTT. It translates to CASSPDPKVTGTQYF.

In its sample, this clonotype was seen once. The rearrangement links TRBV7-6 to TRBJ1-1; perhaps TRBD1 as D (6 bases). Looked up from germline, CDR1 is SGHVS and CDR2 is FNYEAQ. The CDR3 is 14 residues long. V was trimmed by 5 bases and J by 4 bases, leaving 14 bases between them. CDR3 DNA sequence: TGTGCCAGCAGCCCACAGGGAGGGGGCACTGAAGCTTTCTTT. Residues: CASSPQGGGTEAFF. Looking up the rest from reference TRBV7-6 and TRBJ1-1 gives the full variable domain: GAGVSQSPRYKVTKRGQDVALRCDPISGHVSLYWYRQALGQGPEFLTYFNYEAQQDKSGLPNDRFSAERPEGSISTLTIQRTEQRDSAMYRCASSPQGGGTEAFFGQGTRLTVV.

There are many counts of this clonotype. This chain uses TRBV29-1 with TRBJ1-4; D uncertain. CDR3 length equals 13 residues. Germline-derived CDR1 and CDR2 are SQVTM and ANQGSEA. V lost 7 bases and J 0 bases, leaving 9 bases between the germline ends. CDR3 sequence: CSARRATNEKLFF. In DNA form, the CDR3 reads TGCAGCGCCCGTCGAGCAACTAATGAAAAACTGTTTTTT.

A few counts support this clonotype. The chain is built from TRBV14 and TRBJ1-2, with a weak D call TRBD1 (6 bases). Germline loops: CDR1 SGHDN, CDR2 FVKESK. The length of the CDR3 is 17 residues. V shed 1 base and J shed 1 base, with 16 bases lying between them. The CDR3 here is CASSQASPGHFNYGYTF. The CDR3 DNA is TGTGCCAGCAGCCAAGCCTCCCCGGGACACTTTAACTATGGCTACACCTTC.

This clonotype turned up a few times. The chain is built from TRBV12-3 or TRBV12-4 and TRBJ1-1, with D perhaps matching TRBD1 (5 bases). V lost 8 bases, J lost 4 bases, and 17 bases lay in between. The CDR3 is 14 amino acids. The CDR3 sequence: CASGLRGVITEAFF. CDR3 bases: TGTGCCAGCGGACTGAGGGGAGTGATCACTGAAGCTTTCTTT.

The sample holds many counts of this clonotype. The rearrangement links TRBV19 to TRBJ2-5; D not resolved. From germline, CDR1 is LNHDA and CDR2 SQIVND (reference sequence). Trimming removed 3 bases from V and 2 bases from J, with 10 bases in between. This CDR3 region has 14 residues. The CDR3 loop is CASSMAHWQETQYF. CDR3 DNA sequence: TGTGCCAGTAGTATGGCCCATTGGCAAGAGACCCAGTACTTC.

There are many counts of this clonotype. CDR3 DNA: TGTGCCAGCACTAAGGGACAGGCGAACACCGGGGAGCTGTTTTTT. It specifies CASTKGQANTGELFF. The rearrangement uses TRBV12-3 or TRBV12-4 and TRBJ2-2; TRBD1 agrees at 8 bases. The length of the CDR3 is 15 residues. Germline trimming cut 7 bases from V and 0 bases from J; bases unmatched to any gene: 4.

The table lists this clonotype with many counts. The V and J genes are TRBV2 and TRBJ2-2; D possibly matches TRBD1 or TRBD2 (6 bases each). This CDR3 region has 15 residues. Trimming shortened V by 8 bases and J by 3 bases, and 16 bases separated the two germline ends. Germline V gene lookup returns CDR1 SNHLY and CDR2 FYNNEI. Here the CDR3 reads CASSPGADYTGELFF. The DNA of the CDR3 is TGTGCCAGCTCTCCGGGGGCGGACTACACCGGGGAGCTGTTTTTT.

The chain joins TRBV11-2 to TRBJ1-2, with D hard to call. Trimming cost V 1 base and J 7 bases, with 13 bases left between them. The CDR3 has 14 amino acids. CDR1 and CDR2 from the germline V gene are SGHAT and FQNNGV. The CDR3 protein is CASSLASHLSGYTF. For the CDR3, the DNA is TGTGCCAGCAGCTTAGCCTCCCATTTAAGTGGCTACACCTTC.

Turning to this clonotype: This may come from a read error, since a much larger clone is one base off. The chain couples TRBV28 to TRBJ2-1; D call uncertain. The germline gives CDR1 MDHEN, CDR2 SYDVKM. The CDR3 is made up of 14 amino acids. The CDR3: CASSPDGPYNDQFF. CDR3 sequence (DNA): TGTGCCAGCAGTCCCGACGGGCCCTACAATGACCAGTTCTTC.

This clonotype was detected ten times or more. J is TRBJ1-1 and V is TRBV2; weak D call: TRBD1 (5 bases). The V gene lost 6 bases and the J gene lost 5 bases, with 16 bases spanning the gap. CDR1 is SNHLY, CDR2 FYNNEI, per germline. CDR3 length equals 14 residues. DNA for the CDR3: TGTGCCAGCAGGGCCCTGCAGGAGGGGACTGAAGCTTTCTTT. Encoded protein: CASRALQEGTEAFF.

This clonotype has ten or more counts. This CDR3 is CSARLRGVRELFF. CDR3 sequence (DNA): TGCAGTGCTAGATTGCGCGGGGTTAGGGAGCTGTTTTTT. The chain links TRBV20-1 to TRBJ2-2; D is perhaps TRBD2 (6 bases). V lost 2 bases, J lost 9 bases, and 13 bases lay in between. CDR3 length: 13 amino acids. Germline lookup yields CDR1 DFQATT and CDR2 SNEGSKA (reference sequence).

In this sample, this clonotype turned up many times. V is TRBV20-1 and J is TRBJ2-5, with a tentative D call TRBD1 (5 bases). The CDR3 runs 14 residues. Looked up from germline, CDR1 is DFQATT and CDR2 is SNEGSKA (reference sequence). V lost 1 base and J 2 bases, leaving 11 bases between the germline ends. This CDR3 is CSARGGQEQETQYF. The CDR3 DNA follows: TGCAGTGCTAGAGGGGGCCAGGAACAAGAGACCCAGTACTTC.

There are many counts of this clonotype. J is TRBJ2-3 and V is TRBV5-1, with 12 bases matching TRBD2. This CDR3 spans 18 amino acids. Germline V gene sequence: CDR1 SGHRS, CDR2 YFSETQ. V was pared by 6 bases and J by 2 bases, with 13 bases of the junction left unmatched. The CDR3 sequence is CASTLTSGRLGITDTQYF. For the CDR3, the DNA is TGCGCCAGCACTTTGACTAGCGGGAGATTAGGTATCACAGATACGCAGTATTTT.

The CDR3 DNA is TGTGCCAGCAGCTTAAAGTTGGTGGGAGCAATCTACGAGCAGTACTTC. It yields the protein CASSLKLVGAIYEQYF. The chain joins TRBV7-2 to TRBJ2-7, with a weak D call TRBD2 (5 bases). Germline values: CDR1 SGHTA, CDR2 FQGNSA. V lost 2 bases and J lost 3, with 17 bases in between. This CDR3 is 16 amino acids long.

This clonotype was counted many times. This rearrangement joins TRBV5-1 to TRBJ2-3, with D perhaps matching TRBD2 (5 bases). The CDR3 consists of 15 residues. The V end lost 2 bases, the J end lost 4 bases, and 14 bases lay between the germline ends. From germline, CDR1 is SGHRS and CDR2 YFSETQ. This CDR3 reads CASSFGEGWADTQYF. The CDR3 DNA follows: TGCGCCAGCAGCTTCGGAGAGGGTTGGGCAGATACGCAGTATTTT. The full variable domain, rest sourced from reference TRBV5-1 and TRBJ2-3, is KAGVTQTPRYLIKTRGQQVTLSCSPISGHRSVSWYQQTPGQGLQFLFEYFSETQRNKGNFPGRFSGRQFSNSRSEMNVSTLELGDSALYLCASSFGEGWADTQYFGPGTRLTVL.

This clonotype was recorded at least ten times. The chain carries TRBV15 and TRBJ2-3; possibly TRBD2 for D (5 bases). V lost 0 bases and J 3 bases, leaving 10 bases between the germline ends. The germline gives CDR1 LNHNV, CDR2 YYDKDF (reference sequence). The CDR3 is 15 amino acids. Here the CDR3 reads CATSREVGGTDTQYF. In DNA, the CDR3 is TGTGCCACCAGCAGAGAGGTCGGCGGGACAGATACGCAGTATTTT.

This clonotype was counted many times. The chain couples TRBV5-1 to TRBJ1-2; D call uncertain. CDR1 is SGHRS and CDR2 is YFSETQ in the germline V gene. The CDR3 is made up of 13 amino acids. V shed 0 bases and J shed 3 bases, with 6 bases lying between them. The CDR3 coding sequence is TGCGCCAGCAGCTTGGAAGGTCACTATGGCTACACCTTC. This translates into CASSLEGHYGYTF.

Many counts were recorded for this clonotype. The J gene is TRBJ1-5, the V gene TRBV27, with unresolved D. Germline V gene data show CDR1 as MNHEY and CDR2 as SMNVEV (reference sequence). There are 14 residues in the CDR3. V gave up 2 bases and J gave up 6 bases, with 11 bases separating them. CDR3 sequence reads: CASSLMAGSQPQHF. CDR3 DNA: TGTGCCAGCAGTTTAATGGCGGGGTCTCAGCCCCAGCATTTT.

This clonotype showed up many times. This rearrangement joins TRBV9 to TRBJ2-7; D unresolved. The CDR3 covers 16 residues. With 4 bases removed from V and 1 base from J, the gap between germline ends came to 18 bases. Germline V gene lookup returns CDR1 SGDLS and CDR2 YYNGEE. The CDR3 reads CASSPSGWGGSYEQYF. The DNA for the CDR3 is TGTGCCAGCAGCCCCTCGGGTTGGGGTGGATCCTACGAGCAGTACTTC.

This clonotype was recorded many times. CDR3 DNA sequence: TGTGCCAGCAGTTTCAGGGCAATCGGCACTGAAGCTTTCTTT. The encoded protein is CASSFRAIGTEAFF. The V gene is TRBV12-3 or TRBV12-4, the J gene TRBJ1-1; the D gene is possibly TRBD1 (5 bases). V lost 3 bases and J 4 bases, leaving 12 bases between the germline ends. This CDR3 is 14 amino acids long.

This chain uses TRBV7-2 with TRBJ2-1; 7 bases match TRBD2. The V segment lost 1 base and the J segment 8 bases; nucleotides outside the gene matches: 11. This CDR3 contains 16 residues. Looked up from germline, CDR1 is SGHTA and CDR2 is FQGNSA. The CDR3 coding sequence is TGTGCCAGCAGCTTAGTTACGGCTTTGGGGGGGTATGAGCAGTTCTTC. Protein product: CASSLVTALGGYEQFF.

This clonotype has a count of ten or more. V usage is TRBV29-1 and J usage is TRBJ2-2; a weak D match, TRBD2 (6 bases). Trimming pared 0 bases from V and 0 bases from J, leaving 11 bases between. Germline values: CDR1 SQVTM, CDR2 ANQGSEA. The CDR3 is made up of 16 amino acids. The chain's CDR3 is CSVEDMEGTNTGELFF. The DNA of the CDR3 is TGCAGCGTTGAAGATATGGAGGGGACGAACACCGGGGAGCTGTTTTTT.